This paragraph covers one T cell receptor beta chain sequence. TCRdb analysed the RACE reads with MiXCR anew, one entry per CDR3 protein. The repertoire consists of tens of thousands of distinct CDR3 sequences, with 10% occurring once and the leading ten covering 2% to 3%. This entry is derived from a study of human T cells and chemical hapten exposure. This CDR3 contains 12 residues. Losses at the gene ends were 6 bases for V and 6 bases for J; bases not matched to a gene: 4. Time point of the sample: patch test 2, 6 weeks after DPC sensitization. The treatment here: therapeutic diphenylcyclopropenone sensitization with weekly scalp DPC.

This clonotype originated in a woman younger than 45 with alopecia areata. Some clones in this sample may be carry-over from other donors' samples. The sequenced sample was whole blood, obtained in connection with sensitization to the hapten diphenylcyclopropenone (DPC). V gene TRBV12-3 or TRBV12-4 combines with J gene TRBJ1-2, with 7 positions matching TRBD1. CDR3 nucleotide sequence: TGTGCCAGCAGCCCGAGGGGGCATGGCTACACCTTC. Translation: CASSPRGHGYTF.